A single sample gave rise to the 7 T cell receptor beta chains below, sequenced in a study of identical twins. MiXCR, run by TCRdb on the 5' RACE reads, gives a single entry per CDR3 protein. The table lists a few hundred thousand distinct CDR3 sequences, approximately 13% of them singletons, with roughly 7% in the top ten. This sample also belongs to another study, concerning yellow fever vaccine responses in identical twins.

Material for sequencing was CD8+ T cells sorted from blood. The receptors here all came from a woman aged 18-30 years in good health.

This clonotype was found a few times. This chain connects TRBV27 to TRBJ1-3, with a possible D match to TRBD1 (5 bases). Trimming pared 5 bases from V and 0 bases from J, leaving 14 bases between. This CDR3 has 16 residues. Germline assignment: CDR1 MNHEY and CDR2 SMNVEV (reference sequence). The CDR3 DNA reads TGTGCCAGCAGTCCAACGGGACCGTTCTCTGGAAACACCATATATTTT. Its protein is CASSPTGPFSGNTIYF.

This clonotype was picked up a small number of times. The chain recombines TRBV7-2 with TRBJ2-5; the D gene is possibly TRBD1 (5 bases). Trimming shortened V by 5 bases and J by 0 bases, and 10 bases separated the two germline ends. The CDR3 is 14 amino acids. Germline loops: CDR1 SGHTA, CDR2 FQGNSA. The CDR3: CASSRGPYQETQYF. Here the CDR3 DNA reads TGTGCCAGCAGCAGGGGCCCGTACCAAGAGACCCAGTACTTC.

The chain employs TRBV12-3 or TRBV12-4 and TRBJ2-1; D is possibly TRBD2 (5 bases). Trimming removed 6 bases at V and 4 bases at J, with 19 bases between. The CDR3 is 16 amino acids. The CDR3 reads CASRKLSAPGYNEQFF. Written as DNA, the CDR3 is TGTGCCAGCAGGAAACTAAGCGCCCCGGGATACAATGAGCAGTTCTTC.

This clonotype was seen a few times. This chain uses TRBV20-1 with TRBJ2-7, with D possibly being TRBD2 (6 bases). V was pared by 1 base and J by 3 bases, with 13 bases between. Germline V gene lookup returns CDR1 DFQATT and CDR2 SNEGSKA (reference sequence). This CDR3 region has 14 residues. The CDR3 DNA reads TGCAGTGCTAGAGTTTGGGGGAGGTTCTACGAGCAGTACTTC. Translation gives CSARVWGRFYEQYF.

This clonotype appeared a few times. The J gene is TRBJ2-7, the V gene TRBV4-1; the match to TRBD2 covers 11 bases. The CDR3 is 15 residues long. Germline V CDR1 and CDR2: MGHRA, YSYEKL. The junction had 4 bases not matched to a gene; V was cut back by 2 bases and J by 4 bases. The CDR3 here is CASSQTSGSRYEQYF. CDR3 coding DNA: TGCGCCAGCAGCCAAACTAGCGGGAGTAGGTACGAGCAGTACTTC.

The CDR3 loop reads CASSFLWTGANTGELFF. CDR3 coding DNA: TGTGCCAGCAGTTTCCTCTGGACAGGAGCGAACACCGGGGAGCTGTTTTTT. V gene TRBV27 combines with J gene TRBJ2-2; 7 nucleotides align to TRBD1. Trimming took 3 bases from V and 0 from J; bases not matched to a gene: 7. There are 17 residues in the CDR3. Germline CDR1 and CDR2: MNHEY and SMNVEV (reference sequence).

This clonotype was seen many times. The chain uses TRBV6-4 and TRBJ2-4; maybe TRBD1 (6 bases). Germline V CDR1 and CDR2: MRHNA, SNTAGT. Trimming shortened V by 6 bases and J by 0 bases, and 27 bases separated the two germline ends. The CDR3 covers 20 residues. DNA of the CDR3: TGTGCCAGCAGCCATTCACGGGCACACACAGGGCCTCTAGCCAAAAACATTCAGTACTTC. Translating it yields CASSHSRAHTGPLAKNIQYF.